This T cell receptor (beta chain) was recorded in a study of T cells in Graves' hyperthyroidism and ophthalmopathy (dated by TCRdb to about 2019). For the wider study: Peripheral blood samples were taken at initial diagnosis, before any treatment was given. To identify distinguishing TCR V-J signatures, a discovery cohort of about 100 patients was used, comprising 40 to 45 with Graves' ophthalmopathy and around 57 with stable Graves' hyperthyroidism. Whether ophthalmopathy could be predicted prospectively was tested in an independent validation cohort made up of under 20 hyperthyroidism patients plus 17 patients who later progressed to ophthalmopathy. The 75 to 100 discovery patients were divided at random into training and test sets in a 7:3 ratio. Thyroid tissue and blood T-cell repertoires from about six Graves' hyperthyroidism patients were also compared in the study. After blood sampling, hyperthyroidism patients were treated with methimazole at a starting dose of 30 mg daily, and ophthalmopathy patients were treated with high-dose intravenous methylprednisolone. According to the paper, TCR Vbeta CDR3 sequencing was carried out on some 140 peripheral blood samples, which came from around 43 ophthalmopathy, under 85 hyperthyroidism and roughly 17 progressor patients.

Graves' hyperthyroidism was defined as stable when no progression to ophthalmopathy occurred over 18 months of follow-up. Hyperthyroidism patients were newly diagnosed, had a disease duration of under 2 months, and were aged 18 to 65 years. The study excluded patients with uncontrolled infections, other autoimmune diseases, pregnancy or lactation. Clinical symptoms, serum thyroxine and TRAb, thyroid ultrasound, and orbital computed tomography formed the basis for the diagnoses. Ficoll-Paque density gradient centrifugation was used to isolate PBMCs from approximately 11 ml of fresh peripheral blood. Total RNA was extracted using Trizol reagent, and RNA quality was assessed on an Agilent 2100 Bioanalyzer. On this clonotype: No antigen is known for it. No quality values exist for individual bases; no much larger clone is one base distant.

The TCR beta CDR3 regions were amplified from the RNA transcripts. The TCR CDR3 was subjected to a first round of RT-PCR using the HTBI primer set and the Qiagen OneStep RT-PCR kit. A second multiplex PCR round built the libraries, followed by size selection and purification. Sequencing of the libraries was done on an Illumina HiSeq2000 using paired-end 100 bp reads. In the original analysis: SOAPnuke was used to process the raw data, with reads discarded if the reads contained adapters or uncalled bases, had a mean Phred below 15, or lacked an exact constant-primer or identifier match. High-quality paired reads were merged with COPE v1.2.5, and unique nucleotide sequences were defined as clonotypes. MiTCR v1.1 was used to align the clonotypes against IMGT TRBV, TRBD and TRBJ reference segments. The analysis was restricted to V-J combinations with a frequency above 0.0001, which together covered 99% to 99.2% of the repertoires. The TCS score was defined as the ratio of F50 (clonal expansion) to E x V (chaos), calculated using BLOSUM62-based TCRdist between CDR3 peptides within each V-J. Welch's t-statistics and random forest reduced fewer than 550 V-J features to 13, which were used in a naive Bayes classifier (R e1071). Using fastp at Q25 and MiXCR, TCRdb reprocessed the public reads and kept productive beta chains. Each entry is one CDR3 protein sequence, shown with its most common DNA and genes. These V and J calls are TCRdb output, not the study's own analysis. In this sample the table shows 500,000 to 650,000 distinct CDR3 sequences, around 15% of which occur a single time. Clones ranked in the top ten supply approximately 14% of the sample.

V loses 9 bases of germline sequence and J loses 0 bases, and the interval between the two ends is 3 bases. From a lookup of the germline V gene, CDR1 and CDR2 are MNHNS and SASEGT. CDR3 length: 12 amino acids, cysteine to phenylalanine. Of the read, only the CDR3 DNA is kept; its 36 bases are in frame from base 1. Paper-wide results and their limitations: A 13 V-J signature model separated ophthalmopathy from stable hyperthyroidism, with 87.88% sensitivity and roughly 82% specificity in cross-validation and 80%/75% in testing. During validation, the model predicted progression to ophthalmopathy a median of approximately 7 months ahead of onset, with more than 60% sensitivity and about 75% specificity. Blood samples also contained most of the expanded thyroid clonotypes (frequency above 0.001), which suggests that blood repertoires may reflect thyroid immune responses. No statistical method was used to fix the sample size in advance, and group allocation was not hidden from the investigators.

The sequence links TRBV6-1 to TRBJ2-6, with the D gene not clear enough to name. This clonotype originated in a woman aged 35 to 49 with Graves' hyperthyroidism. The sample taken for sequencing was blood. The CDR3 reads CASISGANVLTF. Read as DNA, the sequence is TGTGCCAGTATCTCTGGGGCCAACGTCCTGACTTTC.